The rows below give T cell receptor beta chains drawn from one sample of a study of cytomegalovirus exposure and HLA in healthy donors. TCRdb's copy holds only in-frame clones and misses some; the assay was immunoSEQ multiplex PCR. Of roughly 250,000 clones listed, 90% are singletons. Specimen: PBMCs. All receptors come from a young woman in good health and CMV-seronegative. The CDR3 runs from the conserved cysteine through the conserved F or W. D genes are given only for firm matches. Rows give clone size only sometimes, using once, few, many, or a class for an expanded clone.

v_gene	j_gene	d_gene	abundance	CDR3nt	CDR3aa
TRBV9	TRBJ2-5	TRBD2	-	TGTGCCAGCAGATCTAGCGGGGAAGAGACCCAGTACTTC	CASRSSGEETQYF
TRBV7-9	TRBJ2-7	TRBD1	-	TGTGCCAGCAGCGGCCGACAGGGGAGCACCTACGAGCAGTACTTC	CASSGRQGSTYEQYF
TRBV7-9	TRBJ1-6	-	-	TGTGCCAGCAGCTTTCATCTGGGGCGGTCTGGTTCACCCCTCCACTTT	CASSFHLGRSGSPLHF
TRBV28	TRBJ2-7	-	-	TGTGCCAGCAGCCGACAACGCTTAAACTACGAGCAGTACTTC	CASSRQRLNYEQYF
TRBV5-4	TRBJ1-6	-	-	TGTGCCAGCAGCTTGGAGAGGACAACCAATTCACCCCTCCACTTT	CASSLERTTNSPLHF
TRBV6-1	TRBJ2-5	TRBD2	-	TGTGCCAGCAGTGGACTAGCGGGGAGCCAAGAGACCCAGTACTTC	CASSGLAGSQETQYF
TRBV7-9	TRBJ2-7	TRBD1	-	TGTGCCAGCAGCTCACAGGGACAGGTTTTGGCTGCGCAGTACTTC	CASSSQGQVLAAQYF
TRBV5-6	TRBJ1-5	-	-	TGTGCCAGCAGCTTGGCGCAGGGCTCTCAGCCCCAGCATTTT	CASSLAQGSQPQHF
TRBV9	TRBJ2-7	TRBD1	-	TGTGCCAGCAGCGTAGATCACAGGGGCATCGAGCAGTACTTC	CASSVDHRGIEQYF
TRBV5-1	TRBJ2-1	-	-	TGCGCCAGCAGCCTGGATTTGACAGGACAGTTCTTC	CASSLDLTGQFF
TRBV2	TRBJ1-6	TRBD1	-	TGTGCCAGCAGCCCCTACACAGGGGGCGGAAATTCACCCCTCCACTTT	CASSPYTGGGNSPLHF
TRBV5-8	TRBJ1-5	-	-	TGTGCCAGCAGCTTAGGGGGAGCATTACAGTCAGCCCAGCATTTT	CASSLGGALQSAQHF
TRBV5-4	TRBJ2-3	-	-	TGTGCCAGCAGCGCCGGTAGCACAGATACGCAGTATTTT	CASSAGSTDTQYF
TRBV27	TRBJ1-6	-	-	TGTGCCAGCAGTTTATGGGCCGATAATTCACCCCTCCACTTT	CASSLWADNSPLHF
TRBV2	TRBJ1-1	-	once	TGTGCCAGCAGACGGGACATGAACACTGAAGCTTTCTTT	CASRRDMNTEAFF
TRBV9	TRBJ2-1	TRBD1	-	TGTGCCAGCAGCACCAGGGGTGGGACAGCCTACAATGAGCAGTTCTTC	CASSTRGGTAYNEQFF
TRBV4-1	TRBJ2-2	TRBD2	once	TGCGCCAGCAGCCACGGGCTAGCGGGGGCCACCGGGGAGCTGTTTTTT	CASSHGLAGATGELFF
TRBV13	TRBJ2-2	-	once	TGTGCCAGCAGCAAAAGGGGGAGAATCACCGGGGAGCTGTTTTTT	CASSKRGRITGELFF
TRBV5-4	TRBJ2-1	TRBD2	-	TGTGCCAGCAGCTTACGGGGGGGAGTCTACAATGAGCAGTTCTTC	CASSLRGGVYNEQFF
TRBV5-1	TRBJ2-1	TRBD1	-	TGCGCCAGCAGCCTCGACAGGGGGGGTTACAATGAGCAGTTCTTC	CASSLDRGGYNEQFF
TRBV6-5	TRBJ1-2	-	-	TGTGCCAGCAGTAACACAGGGTCAGACGGCTACACCTTC	CASSNTGSDGYTF
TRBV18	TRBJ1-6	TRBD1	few	TGTGCCAGCTCACCACAGACAGGGCCGGATCATTCACCCCTCCACTTT	CASSPQTGPDHSPLHF
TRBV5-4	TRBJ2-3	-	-	TGTGCCAGCAGCCTCACTAGCACAGATACGCAGTATTTT	CASSLTSTDTQYF
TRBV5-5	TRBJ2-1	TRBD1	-	TGTGCCAGCAGCCTGACGCGGCAGGGGGTTAATGAGCAGTTCTTC	CASSLTRQGVNEQFF
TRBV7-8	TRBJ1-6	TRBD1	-	TGTGCCAGCAGCTCCTCCAGGACAGGGCGTAATTCACCCCTCCACTTT	CASSSSRTGRNSPLHF
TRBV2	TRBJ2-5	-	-	TGTGCCAGCAGCGCGGACAAACAAGAGACCCAGTACTTC	CASSADKQETQYF
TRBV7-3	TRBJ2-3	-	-	TGTGCCAGCAGCCCCCGTCGGGGAGATACGCAGTATTTT	CASSPRRGDTQYF